The 20 T cell receptor beta chains below were found in one sample sequenced in a study of response to subunit inactivated influenza vaccine (dated by TCRdb to 2017 to 2018). The library was obtained by RT-PCR. Sequencing was carried out with an Illumina HiSeq 2500. TCRdb handled the public reads itself, with Q25 trimming in fastp and clone calling in MiXCR, and kept productive beta chains. CDR3 protein duplicates are merged, each entry listing the most common genes and DNA. The sample table contains about 700,000 distinct CDR3 sequences; only one count was recorded for 15% to 18% of them. Jointly, the top ten make up approximately 10% of the sample. The specimen comprised PBMCs from blood, sampled 11 to 12 days after vaccination. The receptors originated from a man aged 50-59 years who received an inactivated influenza vaccine. Donor details come from another sample of the same person, matched by shared clones.

The rearrangement links TRBV5-1 to TRBJ1-2; 7 bases map to TRBD1. V shed 4 bases and J 5 bases; nucleotides not matched to a gene: 11. The CDR3 has 15 residues. Germline V CDR1 and CDR2: SGHRS, YFSETQ. CDR3 nucleotides: TGCGCCAGCAGCCCGAGGACAGGAAGTGGGTATGGCTACACCTTC. This sequence encodes CASSPRTGSGYGYTF.

This clonotype occurred a few times. This chain uses TRBV9 with TRBJ2-7, with D maybe TRBD1 (6 bases). In germline, CDR1 is SGDLS, CDR2 YYNGEE. Trimming pared 2 bases from V and 6 bases from J, leaving 27 bases between. CDR3 length: 18 residues. CDR3 in DNA: TGTGCCAGCAGCGTCGCCCTACCCGGACAGTCCCCTTCGGGCGAGCAGTACTTC. Encoded protein: CASSVALPGQSPSGEQYF.

This clonotype appeared a few times. A much larger clone is a single base away; this may be a read error. J is TRBJ1-1 and V is TRBV7-9; TRBD1 agrees at 9 bases. The CDR3 contains 13 residues. CDR1 is SEHNR and CDR2 is FQNEAQ in the germline V gene (reference sequence). V shed 5 bases, J shed 3 bases, and the junction held 1 base outside the gene matches. The CDR3 DNA reads as TGTGCCAGCAGCCGACAGGGGGACACTGAAGCTTTCTTT. Amino acids: CASSRQGDTEAFF. Combining the CDR3 with reference TRBV7-9 and TRBJ1-1 gives the whole variable domain DTGVSQNPRHKITKRGQNVTFRCDPISEHNRLYWYRQTLGQGPEFLTYFQNEAQLEKSRLLSDRFSAERPKGSFSTLEIQRTEQGDSAMYLCASSRQGDTEAFFGQGTRLTVV.

The table lists this clonotype with many counts. The chain uses TRBV29-1 and TRBJ2-5; a possible D gene is TRBD1 (6 bases). V was trimmed by 3 bases and J by 4 bases, leaving 9 bases between them. CDR3 length: 12 residues. Germline V gives CDR1 SQVTM, CDR2 ANQGSEA. CDR3 sequence: CSVDTGTETQYF. In nucleotides, the CDR3 is TGCAGCGTTGATACAGGGACAGAGACCCAGTACTTC.

In this sample, this clonotype turned up a few times. The chain carries TRBV12-3 or TRBV12-4 and TRBJ2-2; perhaps TRBD2 as D (6 bases). The CDR3 loop spans 15 amino acids. V lost 5 bases and J 7 bases, leaving 17 bases between the germline ends. The CDR3 bases are TGTGCCAGCAGTCCCCGCGGGGTGTTCGGCGGGGAGCTGTTTTTT. It codes for CASSPRGVFGGELFF.

The V call is TRBV15, the J call TRBJ2-1; 7 bases line up with TRBD1. There are 17 residues in the CDR3. J gave up 8 bases and V 0 bases, and 13 bases lay outside the gene matches. Looked up from germline, CDR1 is LNHNV and CDR2 is YYDKDF (reference sequence). Here the CDR3 DNA reads TGTGCCACCAGCAGAGAGTCGGGAACAGGGGTGTGGGATGAGCAGTTCTTC. Its translation is CATSRESGTGVWDEQFF.

This rearrangement joins TRBV12-3 or TRBV12-4 to TRBJ2-7; 11 bases are shared with TRBD1. The junction had 11 bases not matched to a gene; V was cut back by 7 bases and J by 6 bases. This CDR3 has 15 residues. The CDR3 region has the DNA TGTGCCAGCACCGCTCCCGGACAGGGGGCTCGCGAGCAGTACTTC. Its protein product is CASTAPGQGAREQYF.

This clonotype was detected a few times. The chain uses TRBV6-1 and TRBJ2-3, with TRBD1 matching 7 bases. After removal of 6 bases from V and 3 bases from J, the junction contained 9 bases not matched to a gene. The CDR3 runs to 15 residues. Germline V CDR1 and CDR2: MNHNS, SASEGT. Here the CDR3 DNA reads TGTGCCAGCAGCCCTCTGGGACAGAAGACAGATACGCAGTATTTT. It encodes CASSPLGQKTDTQYF.

This clonotype showed up just a few times. The rearrangement uses TRBV11-2 and TRBJ2-7; D call uncertain. CDR3 size: 12 residues. CDR1 and CDR2 from the germline V gene are SGHAT and FQNNGV. V gave up 0 bases and J gave up 10 bases, with 10 bases separating them. The CDR3 DNA sequence: TGTGCCAGCAGCTTAGAGTTGGGGTTCCAGTACTTC. Translation gives CASSLELGFQYF.

V is TRBV7-9 and J is TRBJ1-1; 9 bases align to TRBD1. This CDR3 comprises 15 residues. CDR1 and CDR2 from the germline V gene are SEHNR and FQNEAQ (reference sequence). After removal of 5 bases from V and 4 bases from J, the junction contained 8 bases not matched to a gene. CDR3 DNA: TGTGCCAGCAGCGGAAGGGACAGGGCGGGCACTGAAGCTTTCTTT. Encoded protein: CASSGRDRAGTEAFF.

The chain has TRBV11-3 and TRBJ2-3; 7 bases fit TRBD2. The trim removed 2 bases at V and 4 bases at J, leaving 6 bases unmatched. CDR1 SGHNT and CDR2 YENEEA come from the germline V gene. This CDR3 region has 15 residues. The CDR3 spells CASSLRWGGADTQYF. In DNA form, the CDR3 reads TGTGCCAGCAGCTTACGGTGGGGGGGTGCAGATACGCAGTATTTT.

This clonotype was found a few times. The chain joins TRBV3-1 to TRBJ2-2, with a tentative D call TRBD1 (5 bases). The germline gives CDR1 LGHDT, CDR2 YNNKEL (reference sequence). The CDR3 contains 16 residues. V shed 1 base and J shed 1 base, with 10 bases lying between them. DNA for the CDR3: TGTGCCAGCAGCCAAGGTCTAGGGGAGAACACCGGGGAGCTGTTTTTT. It yields the protein CASSQGLGENTGELFF.

This clonotype turned up a few times. The chain recombines TRBV7-2 with TRBJ2-3, with D perhaps matching TRBD1 or TRBD2 (5 bases each). The germline CDR1 and CDR2 sequences are SGHTA and FQGNSA. The CDR3 length is 17 residues. The V end lost 5 bases, the J end lost 5 bases, and 23 bases lay between the germline ends. In DNA, the CDR3 is TGTGCCAGCAGCGTACGAACGGGGCTAGGTCGGGGAGATACGCAGTATTTT. This sequence encodes CASSVRTGLGRGDTQYF.

This clonotype was seen only a few times. The genes are TRBV6-5 and TRBJ1-1; D not resolved. The CDR3 covers 16 residues. Trimming shortened V by 0 bases and J by 0 bases, and 11 bases separated the two germline ends. Germline CDR1 and CDR2: MNHEY and SVGAGI. In nucleotides, the CDR3 is TGTGCCAGCAGTTACTCGAATCCAGCACTGAACACTGAAGCTTTCTTT. It is translated as CASSYSNPALNTEAFF.

V usage is TRBV5-1 and J usage is TRBJ1-1; maybe TRBD1 (6 bases). Looked up from germline, CDR1 is SGHRS and CDR2 is YFSETQ. V lost 1 base and J lost 6, with 22 bases in between. The CDR3 has 17 amino acids. The CDR3 here is CASSLRALVIRGPEAFF. The CDR3 DNA sequence: TGCGCCAGCAGCTTGCGGGCCCTTGTTATCAGGGGCCCTGAAGCTTTCTTT.

This clonotype was seen more than once but under ten times. The chain uses TRBV4-2 and TRBJ1-4; TRBD1 agrees at 11 bases. The CDR3 sequence is 15 residues long. Germline V gene data show CDR1 as LGHNA and CDR2 as YNFKEQ. Losses at the gene ends were 2 bases for V and 8 bases for J; bases not matched to a gene: 4. CDR3 bases: TGTGCCAGCAGCCAACCGGGACAGGGGGACGAAAAACTGTTTTTT. Residues: CASSQPGQGDEKLFF.

The chain combines TRBV6-1 with TRBJ2-3; D unresolved. This CDR3 is 16 amino acids long. CDR1 and CDR2 from the germline V gene are MNHNS and SASEGT. Trimming shortened V by 2 bases and J by 0 bases, and 12 bases separated the two germline ends. The DNA for the CDR3 is TGTGCCAGCAGTGAACATTCGGCGGTTAGCACAGATACGCAGTATTTT. It translates to CASSEHSAVSTDTQYF.

The gene calls are TRBV7-2 and TRBJ2-2, with 7 bases identical to TRBD1. The CDR3 runs to 15 residues. Germline V CDR1 and CDR2: SGHTA, FQGNSA. The J segment lost 3 bases and the V segment lost 5 bases, leaving 6 bases of the junction unmatched. The CDR3, as DNA: TGTGCCAGCAGCCGCCACGGACAGGACACCGGGGAGCTGTTTTTT. This gives the protein CASSRHGQDTGELFF.

This clonotype was observed a handful of times. The chain recombines TRBV3-1 with TRBJ2-1; 9 bases are shared with TRBD1. Germline values: CDR1 LGHDT, CDR2 YNNKEL (reference sequence). The CDR3 has 17 amino acids. Losses at the gene ends were 1 base for V and 5 bases for J; bases not matched to a gene: 9. The CDR3 nucleotides are TGTGCCAGCAGCCAAGTTACAGGGGGCTTGGGAGACAATGAGCAGTTCTTC. Translating it yields CASSQVTGGLGDNEQFF.

The V and J genes are TRBV20-1 and TRBJ2-1, with TRBD2 matching over 8 bases. Trimming removed 1 base from V and 9 bases from J; junction bases left unmatched: 11. The CDR3 contains 15 residues. Germline V gene sequence: CDR1 DFQATT, CDR2 SNEGSKA (reference sequence). For the CDR3, the DNA is TGCAGTGCTAGAGCCAGCGGGGGACCTTCGGGTGAGCAGTTCTTC. Translated, it gives CSARASGGPSGEQFF.